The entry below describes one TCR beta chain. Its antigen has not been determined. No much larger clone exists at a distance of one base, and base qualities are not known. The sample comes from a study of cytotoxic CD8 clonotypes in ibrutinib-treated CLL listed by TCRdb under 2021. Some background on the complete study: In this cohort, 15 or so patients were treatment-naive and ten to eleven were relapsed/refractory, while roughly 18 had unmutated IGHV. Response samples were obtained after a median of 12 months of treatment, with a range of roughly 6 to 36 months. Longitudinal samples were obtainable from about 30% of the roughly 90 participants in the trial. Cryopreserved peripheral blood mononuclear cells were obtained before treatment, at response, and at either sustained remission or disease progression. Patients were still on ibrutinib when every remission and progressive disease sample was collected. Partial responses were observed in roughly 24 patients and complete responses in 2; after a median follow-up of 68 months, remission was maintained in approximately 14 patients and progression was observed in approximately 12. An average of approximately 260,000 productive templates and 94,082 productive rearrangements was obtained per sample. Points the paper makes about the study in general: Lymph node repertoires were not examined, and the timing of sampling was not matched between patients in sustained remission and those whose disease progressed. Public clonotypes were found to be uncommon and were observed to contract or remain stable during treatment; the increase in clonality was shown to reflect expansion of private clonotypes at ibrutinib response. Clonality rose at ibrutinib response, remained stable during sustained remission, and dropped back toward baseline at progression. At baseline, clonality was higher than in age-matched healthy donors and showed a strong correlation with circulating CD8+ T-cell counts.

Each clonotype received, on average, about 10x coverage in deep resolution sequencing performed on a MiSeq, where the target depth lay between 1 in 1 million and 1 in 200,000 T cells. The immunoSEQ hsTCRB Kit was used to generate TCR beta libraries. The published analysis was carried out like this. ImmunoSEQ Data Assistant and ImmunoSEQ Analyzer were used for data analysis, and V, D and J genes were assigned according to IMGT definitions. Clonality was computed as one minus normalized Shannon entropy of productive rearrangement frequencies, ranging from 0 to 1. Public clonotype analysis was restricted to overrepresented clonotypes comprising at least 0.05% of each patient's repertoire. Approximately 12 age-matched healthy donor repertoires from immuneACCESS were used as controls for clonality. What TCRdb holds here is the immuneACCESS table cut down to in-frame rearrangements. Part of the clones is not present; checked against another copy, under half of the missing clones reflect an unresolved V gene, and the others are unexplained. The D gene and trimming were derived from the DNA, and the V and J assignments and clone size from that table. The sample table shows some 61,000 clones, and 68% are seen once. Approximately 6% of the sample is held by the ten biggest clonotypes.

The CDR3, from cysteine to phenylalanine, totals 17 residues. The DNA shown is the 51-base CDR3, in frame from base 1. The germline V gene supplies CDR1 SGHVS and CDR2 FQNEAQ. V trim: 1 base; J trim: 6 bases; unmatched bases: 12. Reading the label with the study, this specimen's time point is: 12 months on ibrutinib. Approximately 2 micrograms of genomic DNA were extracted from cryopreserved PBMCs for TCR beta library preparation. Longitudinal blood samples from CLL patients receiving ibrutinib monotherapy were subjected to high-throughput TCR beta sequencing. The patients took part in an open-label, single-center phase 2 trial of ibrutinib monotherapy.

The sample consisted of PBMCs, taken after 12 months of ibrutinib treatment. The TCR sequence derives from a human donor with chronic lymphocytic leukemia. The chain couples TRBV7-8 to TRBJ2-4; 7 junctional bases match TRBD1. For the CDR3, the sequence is CASSLDTIGGETNIQYF. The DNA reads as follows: TGTGCCAGCAGCTTAGATACTATAGGGGGCGAGACAAACATTCAGTACTTC.